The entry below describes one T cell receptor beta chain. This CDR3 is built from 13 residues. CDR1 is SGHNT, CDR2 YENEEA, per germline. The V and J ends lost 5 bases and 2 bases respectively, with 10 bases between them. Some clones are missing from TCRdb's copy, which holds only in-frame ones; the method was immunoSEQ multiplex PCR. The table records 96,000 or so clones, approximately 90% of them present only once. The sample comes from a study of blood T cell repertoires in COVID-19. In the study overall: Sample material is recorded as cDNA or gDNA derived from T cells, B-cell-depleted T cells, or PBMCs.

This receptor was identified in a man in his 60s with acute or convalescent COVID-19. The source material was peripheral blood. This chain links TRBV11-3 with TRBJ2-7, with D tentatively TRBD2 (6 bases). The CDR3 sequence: CASSRLVAYEQYF. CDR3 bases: TGTGCCAGCAGCAGACTAGTGGCCTACGAGCAGTACTTC. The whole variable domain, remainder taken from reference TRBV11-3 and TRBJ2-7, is EAGVVQSPRYKIIEKKQPVAFWCNPISGHNTLYWYLQNLGQGPELLIRYENEEAVDDSQLPKDRFSAERLKGVDSTLKIQPAELGDSAVYLCASSRLVAYEQYFGPGTRLTVT.